This T cell receptor (beta chain) was identified in a study of T cell responses to AZD1222 COVID-19 vaccine. CDR1 is MDHEN and CDR2 is SYDVKM in the germline V gene. Losses at the gene ends were 6 bases for V and 3 bases for J; bases not matched to a gene: 6. This CDR3 comprises 16 residues. The protocol was immunoSEQ multiplex PCR, while the TCRdb copy is restricted to in-frame clones and leaves out a portion. The sample contains 70,000 to 95,000 clones, over 85% of which appear only once. Remarks on this clone: The antigen is undetermined.

Study-level results: Donors were largely white British and mainly female; clonal diversity was possibly underestimated. The study found Spike-specific TCR breadth and depth rose after two AZD1222 doses. Without day 14 samples, only post-peak T cell repertoires were studied. Only 6 or 7 individuals given AZD1222 were seropositive at baseline.

The sequence was collected from an adult in good health. The gene calls are TRBV28 and TRBJ1-6; TRBD1 aligns across 9 bases. Here the sequenced sample was peripheral blood, taken on day 0 of MenACWY control vaccination. The CDR3 is CASSSQGAYYNSPLHF. CDR3 coding DNA: TGTGCCAGCAGCTCACAGGGGGCCTACTATAATTCACCCCTCCACTTT.